This T cell receptor (beta chain) was obtained from a study of tumor and adjacent non-tumor tissue in lung cancer. Findings and caveats of the study: Higher tumor TCR diversity was associated with shorter survival. Normal lung showed higher cumulative top 100 clone frequency than tumor. TCR diversity was significantly greater in tumor than normal lung tissue.

A modified ARM-PCR protocol with three rounds of nested PCR amplified TCRbeta. In TCRdb, the multiplex PCR reads were re-called with MiXCR into one record per CDR3 protein. The table records 60,000 or so distinct CDR3 sequences, around 61% of them present only once. The template was RNA from unsorted bulk tissue. This non-tumor lung sample came from over 3 cm beyond the tumor edge. Between August and November 2014, newly diagnosed, chemotherapy-naive lung cancer patients underwent thoracic surgery in China. This CDR3 contains 14 residues. Germline lookup yields CDR1 SGHAT and CDR2 FQNNGV. As for this clonotype: Its antigen is unidentified. The junction departs from the called germline gene at one end, perhaps through a read error.

The source of this sequence is a man in his sixties or seventies with non-small cell lung cancer. Sequenced sample: distant non-tumor lung tissue. The chain has TRBV11-2 and TRBJ2-7; D is undetermined. CDR3 amino acids: CAGSLGYRNYEQYF. CDR3 nucleotides: TGTGCCGGCAGCTTAGGATACAGAAACTATGAGCAGTACTTC.